This T cell receptor beta chain was captured in a study of cytomegalovirus exposure and HLA in healthy donors. General study points: Per a later analysis, HLA-associated TCR beta chains showed more clonal expansion than other, equally common TCR beta chains. Judged likely to be a sequencing artifact was a cluster of highly shared sequence variants. Researchers had no immune exposure information except CMV serostatus available. TCR beta sequences reportedly predicted the HLA-A and HLA-B alleles of most subjects accurately.

Vbeta (60) and Jbeta (13) primers were used in the PCR. The repertoire was sequenced with immunoSEQ multiplex PCR; TCRdb's copy has only in-frame clones and lacks some. The sample records 90,000 to 130,000 clones, around 80% being singletons. The germline CDR1 and CDR2 sequences are KGHSH and LQKENI. The ends were cut back, 3 bases at V and 3 bases at J, with 11 bases in the middle. The CDR3 consists of 15 residues. Notes on this clone: Its antigen is unknown.

The TCR originated in a man younger than 45 in good health and CMV-seropositive. This chain links TRBV18 with TRBJ2-2; tentative D call: TRBD2 (6 bases). The sample was PBMCs. The CDR3 is CASSPGDSHTGELFF. The CDR3 DNA reads TGTGCCAGCTCACCGGGGGACTCCCACACCGGGGAGCTGTTTTTT.